This entry lists 32 T cell receptor beta chains sequenced from one sample in a study of beta chain features in type 1 diabetes (dated by TCRdb to the late 2010s). These receptors' targets are unknown. Here is what the overall study found, with its caveats: A moderate but significant shortening of TCRB CDR3 length was observed in type 1 diabetes patients in all four CD4+ subsets.

The library relied on the immunoSEQ multiplex PCR assay. The entire isolated RNA was reverse transcribed using the High Capacity cDNA Reverse Transcription Kit, and thus expressed TCRB transcripts were sequenced. What TCRdb holds here is the immuneACCESS table cut down to in-frame rearrangements. Part of the clones is not present; checked against another copy, under half of the missing clones reflect an unresolved V gene, and the others are unexplained. For this sample there are 55,000 to 80,000 clones; about 50% appear just once. Of the sample, roughly 0.7% is held by the ten largest clones. What was sequenced was central memory CD4+ T cells from blood. The source is a man aged 30 to 39 with type 1 diabetes.

The rearrangement joins TRBV13 to TRBJ2-1; D unresolved. V shed 5 bases and J shed 2 bases, with 13 bases lying between them. The CDR3 extends over 15 amino acids. Per germline, CDR1 PRHDT and CDR2 FYEKMQ (reference sequence). The chain's CDR3 is CASSPRLSPYNEQFF. CDR3 DNA: TGTGCCAGCAGCCCCCGACTTAGTCCCTACAATGAGCAGTTCTTC.

This clone is a singleton in its sample. The chain joins TRBV30 to TRBJ1-6; TRBD1 matches 9 bases. The CDR3 covers 14 residues. Germline V gene lookup returns CDR1 GTSNPN and CDR2 SVGIG (reference sequence). Trimming at V came to 0 bases and at J to 8 bases, leaving 2 bases not matched to a gene. For the CDR3, the DNA is TGTGCCTGGAGTGTAAGGACAGGGGATTCACCCCTCCACTTT. Its protein is CAWSVRTGDSPLHF.

This chain connects TRBV19 to TRBJ1-1; maybe TRBD1 (6 bases). The V gene lost 9 bases and the J gene lost 1 base, with 9 bases spanning the gap. This CDR3 contains 12 residues. Germline CDR1 reads LNHDA; CDR2 reads SQIVND (reference sequence). The CDR3 DNA follows: TGTGCCAGCGGACAGAGGAACACTGAAGCTTTCTTT. Its protein is CASGQRNTEAFF.

The table lists this clone with a few counts. The rearrangement uses TRBV2 and TRBJ2-3; D call uncertain. In germline, CDR1 is SNHLY, CDR2 FYNNEI. The CDR3 is 14 amino acids. V gave up 8 bases and J gave up 2 bases, with 14 bases separating them. In nucleotides, the CDR3 is TGTGCCAGCTTTAAAAGAGACATCACAGATACGCAGTATTTT. This gives the protein CASFKRDITDTQYF.

This clone occurred a few times. The V call is TRBV2, the J call TRBJ2-3, with TRBD1 identical over 7 bases. V shed 6 bases, J shed 6 bases, and the junction held 6 bases outside the gene matches. CDR3 length: 13 amino acids. Germline V gives CDR1 SNHLY, CDR2 FYNNEI. CDR3: CASRATGADTQYF. CDR3 DNA: TGTGCCAGCAGAGCCACAGGGGCGGATACGCAGTATTTT.

J is TRBJ2-7 and V is TRBV18, with 14 bases matching TRBD2. After removal of 3 bases from V and 1 base from J, the junction contained 5 bases not matched to a gene. The CDR3 sequence is 17 residues long. In germline, CDR1 is KGHSH, CDR2 LQKENI. CDR3 in DNA: TGTGCCAGCTCACCCCCCGGACTAGCGGGAGGTTCCTACGAGCAGTACTTC. It is translated as CASSPPGLAGGSYEQYF.

This chain connects TRBV4-2 to TRBJ2-2, with TRBD1 as a possible D gene (5 bases). The CDR3 contains 17 residues. CDR1 and CDR2 (germline): LGHNA, YNFKEQ. V was pared by 2 bases and J by 5 bases, with 18 bases between. Here the CDR3 DNA reads TGTGCCAGCAGCCAAAAGAAGAACATCCAGGGAACCGGGGAGCTGTTTTTT. Its translation: CASSQKKNIQGTGELFF.

In regard to this clone: The junction differs from germline at one of its ends, possibly a read error. The rearrangement uses TRBV5-4 and TRBJ2-1; D call uncertain. Germline-derived CDR1 and CDR2 are SGHNT and YYREEE (reference sequence). This CDR3 has 11 residues. CDR3 amino acids: CASSSDNEQFF. CDR3 coding DNA: TGTGCCAGCAGCTCCGACAATGAGCAGTTCTTC. Together with reference TRBV5-4 and TRBJ2-1, the CDR3 gives the full variable domain: ETGVTQSPTHLIKTRGQQVTLRCSSQSGHNTVSWYQQALGQGPQFIFQYYREEENGRGNFPPRFSGLQFPNYSSELNVNALELDDSALYLCASSSDNEQFFGPGTRLTVL.

The chain recombines TRBV7-9 with TRBJ2-3; 9 bases map to TRBD2. Germline V gene sequence: CDR1 SEHNR, CDR2 FQNEAQ (reference sequence). V lost 3 bases, J lost 0 bases, and 4 bases stayed unmatched. CDR3 size: 16 residues. CDR3 coding DNA: TGTGCCAGCAGCTTGGCTAGCGGGACTAGCACAGATACGCAGTATTTT. Encoded protein: CASSLASGTSTDTQYF.

This chain links TRBV18 with TRBJ2-7; 7 positions match TRBD2. Germline trimming cut 3 bases from V and 6 bases from J; bases unmatched to any gene: 11. Germline V CDR1 and CDR2: KGHSH, LQKENI. The CDR3 length is 15 residues. CDR3 protein: CASSPGRGIAAEQYF. The CDR3 DNA reads as TGTGCCAGCTCACCGGGGCGGGGGATCGCCGCCGAGCAGTACTTC.

V usage is TRBV19 and J usage is TRBJ2-7; the D is unclear. CDR1 is LNHDA and CDR2 is SQIVND in the germline V gene (reference sequence). Trimming took off 5 bases at V and 0 bases at J, with 11 bases between the two ends. The CDR3 consists of 14 residues. CDR3 coding DNA: TGTGCCAGTAGTGCTACTTACGCCTCCTACGAGCAGTACTTC. This gives the protein CASSATYASYEQYF.

The CDR3 DNA reads TGTGCCAGCAGTGCTCTAGCGGAGGCGGTAGATGAGCAGTTCTTC. It codes for CASSALAEAVDEQFF. This chain joins TRBV2 and TRBJ2-1; 7 nucleotides align to TRBD2. The CDR3 has 15 amino acids. Germline assignment: CDR1 SNHLY and CDR2 FYNNEI. V was clipped by 4 bases and J by 8 bases; unmatched bases: 11. Using reference TRBV2 and TRBJ2-1 for the parts outside the CDR3, the full variable domain is EPEVTQTPSHQVTQMGQEVILRCVPISNHLYFYWYRQILGQKVEFLVSFYNNEISEKSEIFDDQFSVERPDGSNFTLKIRSTKLEDSAMYFCASSALAEAVDEQFFGPGTRLTVL.

Here the CDR3 DNA reads TGCAGTGCGGGGGGGAACACTGAAGCTTTCTTT. As protein: CSAGGNTEAFF. The rearrangement uses TRBV20-1 and TRBJ1-1, with D perhaps matching TRBD1 (5 bases). V was cut by 6 bases and J by 1 base, with 6 bases left in between. The CDR3 runs to 11 residues. CDR1 and CDR2 from the germline V gene are DFQATT and SNEGSKA (reference sequence).

The chain uses TRBV10-3 and TRBJ2-3; 12 bases line up with TRBD2. CDR1 and CDR2 (germline): ENHRY, SYGVKD. V trimming: 11 bases; J trimming: 3 bases; junction bases outside the gene matches: 9. The length of the CDR3 is 15 residues. CDR3 amino acids: CASSRLAGETDTQYF. DNA of the CDR3: TGTGCCTCGTCACGACTAGCGGGAGAAACAGATACGCAGTATTTT.

V gene TRBV9 combines with J gene TRBJ2-3, with TRBD1 identical over 11 bases. The CDR3 is 15 amino acids. V shed 0 bases, J shed 5 bases, and the junction held 2 bases outside the gene matches. Per the germline V gene, CDR1 is SGDLS and CDR2 is YYNGEE. CDR3 sequence reads: CASSVGGQGGDTQYF. Here the CDR3 DNA reads TGTGCCAGCAGCGTAGGGGGACAGGGGGGAGATACGCAGTATTTT.

The chain combines TRBV2 with TRBJ2-7; no reliable D call. The CDR3 has 11 amino acids. V dropped 9 bases and J dropped 0 bases, with 6 bases sitting between them. Germline V gene data show CDR1 as SNHLY and CDR2 as FYNNEI. CDR3 nucleotide sequence: TGTGCCAGTTCGAGCTCCTACGAGCAGTACTTC. It translates to CASSSSYEQYF.

The genes are TRBV6-4 and TRBJ2-1, with 9 nucleotides matching TRBD2. CDR1 and CDR2 from the germline V gene are MRHNA and SNTAGT. The CDR3 is 15 amino acids. V trimming: 3 bases; J trimming: 7 bases; junction bases outside the gene matches: 7. The CDR3 DNA sequence: TGTGCCAGCAGTGAGGCGGGGGGGCAAGGGAATGAGCAGTTCTTC. Its protein is CASSEAGGQGNEQFF.

This clone was seen more than once but under ten times. V gene TRBV5-4 combines with J gene TRBJ2-2; 12 bases line up with TRBD2. The CDR3 runs 16 residues. Unmatched junction bases numbered 6, after V lost 4 bases and J lost 5 bases. Germline-derived CDR1 and CDR2 are SGHNT and YYREEE (reference sequence). In nucleotides, the CDR3 is TGTGCCAGCAGCCCGGGACTAGCGGGTCAGACCGGGGAGCTGTTTTTT. Translation gives CASSPGLAGQTGELFF.

This sequence joins TRBV27 and TRBJ1-4; perhaps TRBD1 as D (5 bases). Germline V gene sequence: CDR1 MNHEY, CDR2 SMNVEV (reference sequence). The ends were cut back, 2 bases at V and 13 bases at J, with 14 bases in the middle. The CDR3 extends over 13 amino acids. The CDR3 reads CASSLTPRVGLFF. CDR3 sequence (DNA): TGTGCCAGCAGTTTAACGCCCAGGGTGGGACTGTTTTTT.

This clone was seen more than once but under ten times. The rearrangement links TRBV21-1 to TRBJ1-5; TRBD1, as called in the table, went unchecked against the DNA. TRBV21-1 is a known pseudogene. This CDR3 is 17 amino acids long. The CDR3 nucleotides are TGTGCCAGCAGCACAGGGACAGGGAGTTTCGGCAATCAGCCCCAGCATTTT. As protein: CASSTGTGSFGNQPQHF.

The V call is TRBV7-9, the J call TRBJ2-1; no firm D call. The CDR3 spans 12 residues. Trimming left V 2 bases short and J 13 bases short, with 12 bases between. Germline CDR1 and CDR2: SEHNR and FQNEAQ (reference sequence). The CDR3 is CASSLTSLTQFF. In DNA form, the CDR3 reads TGTGCCAGCAGCTTAACTTCACTGACACAGTTCTTC.

This clone was observed a handful of times. This sequence joins TRBV2 and TRBJ2-7; 8 bases agree with TRBD1. CDR3 length: 14 residues. Germline lookup yields CDR1 SNHLY and CDR2 FYNNEI. V was clipped by 6 bases and J by 0 bases; unmatched bases: 4. In DNA, the CDR3 is TGTGCCAGCAGGGGGGACAGGAGCTCCTACGAGCAGTACTTC. Protein sequence: CASRGDRSSYEQYF.

The V and J genes are TRBV7-2 and TRBJ2-7; 7 bases map to TRBD2. The V gene's germline CDR1 is SGHTA and CDR2 FQGNSA. The CDR3 consists of 15 residues. Unmatched junction bases numbered 6, after V lost 0 bases and J lost 4 bases. Written as DNA, the CDR3 is TGTGCCAGCAGCTTAGCGGGGCGGGAGAGGTACGAGCAGTACTTC. As protein: CASSLAGRERYEQYF.

The V and J genes are TRBV9 and TRBJ1-2; the D gene is possibly TRBD1 (5 bases). The CDR3 contains 14 residues. Germline assignment: CDR1 SGDLS and CDR2 YYNGEE. The V gene lost 2 bases and the J gene lost 8 bases, with 16 bases spanning the gap. The CDR3 sequence: CASSVLPTGEGYTF. CDR3 nucleotides: TGTGCCAGCAGCGTCCTCCCAACGGGGGAGGGCTACACCTTC.

This chain uses TRBV4-1 with TRBJ2-1, with TRBD2 matching 12 bases. Per the germline V gene, CDR1 is MGHRA and CDR2 is YSYEKL. The CDR3 is 15 amino acids. V was clipped by 0 bases and J by 13 bases; unmatched bases: 7. CDR3 in amino acids: CASSQEGLAGGLQFF. The CDR3 nucleotides are TGCGCCAGCAGCCAAGAGGGGCTAGCGGGGGGGTTACAGTTCTTC.

The CDR3 nucleotides read TGTGCCAGCAGCGAGGAGGTGAACACTGAAGCTTTCTTT. Amino acids: CASSEEVNTEAFF. This chain connects TRBV2 to TRBJ1-1; D is undetermined. Germline V gives CDR1 SNHLY, CDR2 FYNNEI. V dropped 6 bases and J dropped 0 bases, with 8 bases sitting between them. CDR3 length equals 13 residues.

The DNA of the CDR3 is TGTGCCAGCAGCTTAGTAGGGCTAGCGGGGGGCAATGAGCAGTTCTTC. Amino acids: CASSLVGLAGGNEQFF. The chain joins TRBV11-3 to TRBJ2-1, with TRBD2 matching over 11 bases. Germline V lookup: CDR1 SGHNT, CDR2 YENEEA. J gave up 6 bases and V 1 base, and 5 bases lay outside the gene matches. The CDR3 totals 16 residues.

This clone turned up a few times. The chain combines TRBV5-1 with TRBJ2-2, with 8 bases matching TRBD1. This CDR3 is 15 amino acids long. Per the germline V gene, CDR1 is SGHRS and CDR2 is YFSETQ. The ends lost 4 bases at V and 5 bases at J; junction bases unmatched: 7. CDR3 coding DNA: TGCGCCAGCAGCGCCGAGACAGGGGATACCGGGGAGCTGTTTTTT. Residues: CASSAETGDTGELFF.

The chain couples TRBV7-9 to TRBJ1-3, with 9 bases that match TRBD1. The germline gives CDR1 SEHNR, CDR2 FQNEAQ (reference sequence). V lost 2 bases, J lost 8 bases, and 7 bases stayed unmatched. The CDR3 is made up of 15 amino acids. The CDR3 spells CASSLPGQGEYTIYF. CDR3 DNA: TGTGCCAGCAGCTTACCGGGACAGGGAGAATACACCATATATTTT.

CDR3 amino acids: CASSPALQGSYEQYF. The CDR3 nucleotides are TGTGCCAGCTCACCCGCCCTTCAGGGATCCTACGAGCAGTACTTC. This chain connects TRBV18 to TRBJ2-7; D is possibly TRBD1 (5 bases). The germline CDR1 and CDR2 sequences are KGHSH and LQKENI. CDR3 length equals 15 residues. V was cut by 3 bases and J by 1 base, with 13 bases left in between.

The V call is TRBV5-1, the J call TRBJ2-3, with TRBD2 as a possible D gene (7 bases). Trimming removed 4 bases from V and 0 bases from J, with 12 bases in between. The CDR3 extends over 15 amino acids. Germline loops: CDR1 SGHRS, CDR2 YFSETQ. CDR3 DNA sequence: TGCGCCAGCAGCGGGGGGGCCCCTAGCACAGATACGCAGTATTTT. The encoded protein is CASSGGAPSTDTQYF.

This clone was observed a handful of times. The chain employs TRBV11-2 and TRBJ2-7; TRBD2 agrees at 11 bases. This CDR3 is 15 amino acids long. Germline loops: CDR1 SGHAT, CDR2 FQNNGV. With V trimmed by 2 bases and J by 3 bases, 3 bases remained unmatched. The chain's CDR3 is CASSLMGTSGYEQYF. CDR3 in DNA: TGTGCCAGCAGCTTAATGGGGACTAGCGGCTACGAGCAGTACTTC.